These 23 T cell receptor beta chains were all obtained from the same sample, sequenced in a study of cytomegalovirus exposure and HLA in healthy donors. Primers: 60 Vbeta forward and 13 Jbeta reverse. Repertoires were generated with immunoSEQ multiplex PCR, while TCRdb's copy carries only in-frame clones and drops some. The sample lists approximately 120,000 clones, about 80% seen once, with roughly 8% in the top ten. Sample: PBMCs. All receptors derive from a woman aged 45-65 years in good health and CMV-seropositive.

The genes are TRBV7-2 and TRBJ2-7; 8 bases align to TRBD2. CDR1 and CDR2 (germline): SGHTA, FQGNSA. The CDR3 totals 14 residues. J gave up 3 bases and V 2 bases, and 3 bases lay outside the gene matches. The CDR3 loop is CASSLNAGGYEQYF. The CDR3 region has the DNA TGTGCCAGCAGCTTAAACGCGGGAGGCTACGAGCAGTACTTC.

The J gene is TRBJ1-5, the V gene TRBV29-1, with a tentative D call TRBD1 (6 bases). Trimming pared 7 bases from V and 0 bases from J, leaving 13 bases between. Per the germline V gene, CDR1 is SQVTM and CDR2 is ANQGSEA. This CDR3 is built from 14 residues. The CDR3 sequence is CSASGTNSNQPQHF. The CDR3 region has the DNA TGCAGCGCCTCCGGGACAAATAGCAATCAGCCCCAGCATTTT.

This chain links TRBV7-2 with TRBJ1-5; D is perhaps TRBD1 (5 bases). V was trimmed by 1 base and J by 3 bases, leaving 10 bases between them. Germline V gene lookup returns CDR1 SGHTA and CDR2 FQGNSA. The CDR3 is 15 residues long. CDR3 sequence: CASSLENRLNQPQHF. The CDR3 coding sequence is TGTGCCAGCAGCTTAGAGAACAGGCTCAATCAGCCCCAGCATTTT.

V gene TRBV6-5 combines with J gene TRBJ1-2; D is unclear. Germline values: CDR1 MNHEY, CDR2 SVGAGI. V gave up 2 bases and J gave up 4 bases, with 8 bases separating them. The CDR3 loop spans 13 amino acids. CDR3 in DNA: TGTGCCAGCAGTTACGGAGTTTTCTATGGCTACACCTTC. Protein sequence: CASSYGVFYGYTF.

In this sample, this clone turned up a few times. V and J are TRBV5-4 and TRBJ1-6, with D perhaps matching TRBD1 (6 bases). Germline V gene sequence: CDR1 SGHNT, CDR2 YYREEE (reference sequence). Trimming removed 3 bases at V and 0 bases at J, with 10 bases between. The CDR3 has 16 amino acids. DNA for the CDR3: TGTGCCAGCAGCTCTGGACAGAGCTCCTATAATTCACCCCTCCACTTT. Amino acid sequence: CASSSGQSSYNSPLHF.

The V gene is TRBV5-4, the J gene TRBJ2-1; 8 nucleotides match TRBD2. Germline CDR1 is SGHNT and CDR2 is YYREEE (reference sequence). This CDR3 is 16 amino acids long. The trim removed 4 bases at V and 7 bases at J, leaving 13 bases unmatched. The CDR3 DNA reads as TGTGCCAGCAGCCCGAAGGTCCGGGAGGGCCGAAATGAGCAGTTCTTC. It is translated as CASSPKVREGRNEQFF.

This chain uses TRBV6-1 with TRBJ1-2, with a weak D call TRBD1 (5 bases). V shed 4 bases and J shed 7 bases, with 7 bases lying between them. Germline assignment: CDR1 MNHNS and CDR2 SASEGT. The CDR3 extends over 11 amino acids. CDR3 amino acids: CASSAGGGYTF. In DNA form, the CDR3 reads TGTGCCAGCAGTGCCGGGGGTGGCTACACCTTC.

Only one count was recorded for this clone. The CDR3 DNA follows: TGTGCCAGCAGTTTAGGGGGGAGCCAAGAGACCCAGTACTTC. This translates into CASSLGGSQETQYF. The rearrangement joins TRBV27 to TRBJ2-5; possibly TRBD2 for D (6 bases). The V end was cut by 2 bases, the J end by 1 base, with 8 bases between. The CDR3 consists of 14 residues. Germline V gives CDR1 MNHEY, CDR2 SMNVEV (reference sequence).

Worth noting for this clone: At one of its ends the junction is not consistent with the germline gene, which may arise from a read error. The chain recombines TRBV7-7 with TRBJ2-1; perhaps TRBD2 as D (7 bases). The germline gives CDR1 SSHAT, CDR2 FNYEAQ (reference sequence). This CDR3 is built from 13 residues. CDR3 DNA: TGTGCTAGCAGCCACGGGGGGCCGAGTGAGCAGTTCTTC. Its protein product is CASSHGGPSEQFF.

The rearrangement uses TRBV18 and TRBJ2-3, with D unresolved. The CDR3 loop spans 14 amino acids. The V end was cut by 9 bases, the J end by 2 bases, with 15 bases between. Germline V gene data show CDR1 as KGHSH and CDR2 as LQKENI. CDR3 bases: TGTGCCAGTAGCCCTCAAATGTCCACAGATACGCAGTATTTT. It is translated as CASSPQMSTDTQYF.

The chain carries TRBV7-6 and TRBJ2-7, with a possible D match to TRBD2 (6 bases). CDR3 length equals 15 residues. Deletions cut 5 bases from V and 0 bases from J, with 14 bases between. CDR1 SGHVS and CDR2 FNYEAQ come from the germline V gene. CDR3 DNA: TGTGCCAGCAGCCTAAGCGGCGGGATCTCCTACGAGCAGTACTTC. Translation gives CASSLSGGISYEQYF.

This chain uses TRBV4-3 with TRBJ2-3; 7 nucleotides agree with TRBD2. There are 17 residues in the CDR3. V dropped 3 bases and J dropped 4; count of bases not matched to a gene: 13. CDR1 and CDR2 (germline): LGHNA, YSLEER. The CDR3 coding sequence is TGCGCCAGCAGCCAGAACGTAGCTCCGGGGAGGGCAGATACGCAGTATTTT. It codes for CASSQNVAPGRADTQYF.

The chain carries TRBV11-3 and TRBJ2-3, with a weak D call TRBD1 (6 bases). Trimming left V 5 bases short and J 10 bases short, with 13 bases between. CDR1 SGHNT and CDR2 YENEEA come from the germline V gene. This CDR3 contains 12 residues. The CDR3 sequence: CASSVPRGPQYF. The CDR3, as DNA: TGTGCCAGCAGCGTACCCAGGGGTCCGCAGTATTTT.

This chain connects TRBV15 to TRBJ1-5; a weak D match, TRBD1 (5 bases). Between the trimmed V and J ends, which lost 3 bases and 6 bases, there was a span of 21 bases. This CDR3 is built from 17 residues. Germline-derived CDR1 and CDR2 are LNHNV and YYDKDF (reference sequence). The CDR3 sequence: CATSSVPGRGSGQPQHF. In nucleotides, the CDR3 is TGTGCCACCAGCAGTGTACCGGGGAGGGGTTCCGGTCAGCCCCAGCATTTT.

This rearrangement joins TRBV29-1 to TRBJ1-2; D is unclear. The germline V and J ends were trimmed by 0 bases and 8 bases, with 7 bases remaining between them. Germline CDR1 SQVTM, CDR2 ANQGSEA. This CDR3 is 11 amino acids long. CDR3 DNA: TGCAGCGTTGAAGAGGGAGGGGGCTACACCTTC. Translated, it gives CSVEEGGGYTF.

The chain recombines TRBV15 with TRBJ2-3; 9 bases match TRBD1. This CDR3 spans 15 amino acids. The V segment lost 5 bases and the J segment 4 bases; nucleotides outside the gene matches: 7. Per germline, CDR1 LNHNV and CDR2 YYDKDF (reference sequence). The CDR3 nucleotides read TGTGCCACCAGCGCACCCACAGGGGGCGCAGATACGCAGTATTTT. Translating gives CATSAPTGGADTQYF.

This chain links TRBV6-5 with TRBJ1-5; D is ambiguous. This CDR3 has 15 residues. The germline V gene has CDR1 MNHEY and CDR2 SVGAGI. Between the trimmed V and J ends, which lost 8 bases and 4 bases, there was a span of 18 bases. This chain's CDR3 is CASARRGQPNQPQHF. The CDR3 DNA is TGTGCCAGCGCACGTCGAGGCCAGCCTAATCAGCCCCAGCATTTT.

The chain joins TRBV4-2 to TRBJ2-1; 10 bases fit TRBD2. This CDR3 is built from 16 residues. The germline V gene has CDR1 LGHNA and CDR2 YNFKEQ. The V and J ends lost 3 bases and 5 bases, in that order; junction bases with no gene match: 7. The CDR3: CASSHGLADLNNEQFF. CDR3 in DNA: TGTGCCAGCAGCCACGGACTAGCGGACTTAAACAATGAGCAGTTCTTC.

CDR3 amino acids: CASSHQGYTEAFF. CDR3 DNA sequence: TGCGCCAGCAGCCACCAGGGGTACACTGAAGCTTTCTTT. The chain uses TRBV4-1 and TRBJ1-1, with a tentative D call TRBD1 (6 bases). The germline V and J ends were trimmed by 3 bases and 3 bases, with 8 bases remaining between them. Germline CDR1 and CDR2: MGHRA and YSYEKL. CDR3 length equals 13 residues.

This chain links TRBV5-5 with TRBJ2-5; TRBD1 matches at 8 bases. The V gene's germline CDR1 is SGHKS and CDR2 YYEKEE (reference sequence). V was pared by 4 bases and J by 4 bases, with 6 bases of the junction left unmatched. The CDR3 consists of 14 residues. CDR3 nucleotides: TGTGCCAGCAGCCCCAGGACAGGGAGAGAGACCCAGTACTTC. Translating gives CASSPRTGRETQYF. The full variable domain, rest sourced from reference TRBV5-5 and TRBJ2-5, is DAGVTQSPTHLIKTRGQQVTLRCSPISGHKSVSWYQQVLGQGPQFIFQYYEKEERGRGNFPDRFSARQFPNYSSELNVNALLLGDSALYLCASSPRTGRETQYFGPGTRLLVL.

This sequence joins TRBV9 and TRBJ2-6; D might be TRBD2 (6 bases). Trimming took 3 bases from V and 0 from J, leaving 10 bases between them. CDR1 is SGDLS, CDR2 YYNGEE, per germline. The CDR3 extends over 16 amino acids. CDR3 DNA: TGTGCCAGCAGCGGCCGGGACTTCTCTGGGGCCAACGTCCTGACTTTC. Translation: CASSGRDFSGANVLTF. The full variable domain, with the rest looked up from reference TRBV9 and TRBJ2-6, is DSGVTQTPKHLITATGQRVTLRCSPRSGDLSVYWYQQSLDQGLQFLIQYYNGEERAKGNILERFSAQQFPDLHSELNLSSLELGDSALYFCASSGRDFSGANVLTFGAGSRLTVL.

V usage is TRBV6-4 and J usage is TRBJ2-3, with 9 bases matching TRBD2. CDR1 and CDR2 from the germline V gene are MRHNA and SNTAGT. V dropped 7 bases and J dropped 6; count of bases not matched to a gene: 11. This CDR3 spans 15 amino acids. Here the CDR3 reads CASKFKREVADTQYF. In nucleotides, the CDR3 is TGTGCCAGCAAATTTAAGCGGGAGGTTGCGGATACGCAGTATTTT.

The genes are TRBV6-6 and TRBJ1-1, with a tentative D call TRBD1 (5 bases). The CDR3 is made up of 13 amino acids. V was shortened by 0 bases and J by 8 bases, with 10 bases between the two germline ends. Germline-derived CDR1 and CDR2 are MNHNY and SVGAGI (reference sequence). The CDR3 coding sequence is TGTGCCAGCAGTTACTCCGACAGTTACGAAGCTTTCTTT. Protein: CASSYSDSYEAFF.